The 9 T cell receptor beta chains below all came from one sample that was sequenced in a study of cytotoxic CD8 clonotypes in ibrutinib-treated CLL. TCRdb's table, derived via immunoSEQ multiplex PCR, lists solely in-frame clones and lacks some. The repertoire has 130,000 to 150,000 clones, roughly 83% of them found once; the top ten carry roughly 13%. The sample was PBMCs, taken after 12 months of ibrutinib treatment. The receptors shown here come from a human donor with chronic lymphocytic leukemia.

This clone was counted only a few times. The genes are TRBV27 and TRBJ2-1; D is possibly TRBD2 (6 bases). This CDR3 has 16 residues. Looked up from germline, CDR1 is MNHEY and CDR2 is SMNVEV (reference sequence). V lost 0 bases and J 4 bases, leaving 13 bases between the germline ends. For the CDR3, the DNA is TGTGCCAGCAGTTTATCTACACTAAGCGGGTACAATGAGCAGTTCTTC. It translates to CASSLSTLSGYNEQFF.

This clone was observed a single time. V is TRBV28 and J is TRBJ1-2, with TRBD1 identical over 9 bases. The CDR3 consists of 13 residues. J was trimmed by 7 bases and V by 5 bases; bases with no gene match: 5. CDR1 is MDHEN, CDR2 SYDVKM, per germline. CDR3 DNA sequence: TGTGCCAGCAGTCCCGGGACAGGGATTGGCTACACCTTC. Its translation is CASSPGTGIGYTF.

The CDR3 sequence is CASQPGGADTQYF. CDR3 coding DNA: TGTGCCTCACAGCCGGGGGGTGCAGATACGCAGTATTTT. J is TRBJ2-3 and V is TRBV6-1; 7 bases match TRBD2. Trimming at V came to 11 bases and at J to 4 bases, leaving 9 bases not matched to a gene. Germline V CDR1 and CDR2: MNHNS, SASEGT. The CDR3 loop spans 13 amino acids.

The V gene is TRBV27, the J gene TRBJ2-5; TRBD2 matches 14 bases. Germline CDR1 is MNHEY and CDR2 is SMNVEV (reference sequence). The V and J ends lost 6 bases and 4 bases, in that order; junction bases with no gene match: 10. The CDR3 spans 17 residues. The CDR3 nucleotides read TGTGCCAGCAGCCCACTGACTAGCGGGAGGGCCAGAGAGACCCAGTACTTC. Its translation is CASSPLTSGRARETQYF.

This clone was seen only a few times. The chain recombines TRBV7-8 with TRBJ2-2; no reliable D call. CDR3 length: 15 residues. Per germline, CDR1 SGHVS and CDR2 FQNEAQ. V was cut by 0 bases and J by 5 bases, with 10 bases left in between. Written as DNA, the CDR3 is TGTGCCAGCAGCTTAGCATCTCTGGGGACCGGGGAGCTGTTTTTT. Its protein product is CASSLASLGTGELFF.

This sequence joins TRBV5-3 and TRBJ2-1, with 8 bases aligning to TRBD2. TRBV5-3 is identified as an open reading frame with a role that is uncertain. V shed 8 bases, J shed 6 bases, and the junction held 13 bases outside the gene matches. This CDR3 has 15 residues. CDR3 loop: CASSPDGLAPNEQFF. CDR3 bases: TGTGCCAGCAGCCCAGACGGACTAGCTCCCAATGAGCAGTTCTTC.

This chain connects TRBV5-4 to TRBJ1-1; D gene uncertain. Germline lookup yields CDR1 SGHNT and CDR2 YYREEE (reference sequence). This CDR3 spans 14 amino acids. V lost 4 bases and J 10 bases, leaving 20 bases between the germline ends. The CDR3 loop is CASSPETSAHVAFF. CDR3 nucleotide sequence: TGTGCCAGCAGCCCGGAGACAAGCGCGCATGTAGCTTTCTTT. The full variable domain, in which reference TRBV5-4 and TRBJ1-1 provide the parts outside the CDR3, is ETGVTQSPTHLIKTRGQQVTLRCSSQSGHNTVSWYQQALGQGPQFIFQYYREEENGRGNFPPRFSGLQFPNYSSELNVNALELDDSALYLCASSPETSAHVAFFGQGTRLTVV.

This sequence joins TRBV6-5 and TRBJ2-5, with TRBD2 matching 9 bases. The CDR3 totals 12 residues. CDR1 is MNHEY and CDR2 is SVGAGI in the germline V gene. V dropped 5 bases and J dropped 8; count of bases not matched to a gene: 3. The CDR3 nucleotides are TGTGCCAGCAGTCAAGCGGGAGGAACCCAGTACTTC. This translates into CASSQAGGTQYF.

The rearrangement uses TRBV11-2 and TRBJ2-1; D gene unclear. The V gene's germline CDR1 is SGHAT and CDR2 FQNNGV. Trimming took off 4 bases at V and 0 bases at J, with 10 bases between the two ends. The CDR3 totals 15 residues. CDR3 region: CASSSRFGSYNEQFF. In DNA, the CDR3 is TGTGCCAGCAGCTCTAGATTTGGCTCCTACAATGAGCAGTTCTTC.